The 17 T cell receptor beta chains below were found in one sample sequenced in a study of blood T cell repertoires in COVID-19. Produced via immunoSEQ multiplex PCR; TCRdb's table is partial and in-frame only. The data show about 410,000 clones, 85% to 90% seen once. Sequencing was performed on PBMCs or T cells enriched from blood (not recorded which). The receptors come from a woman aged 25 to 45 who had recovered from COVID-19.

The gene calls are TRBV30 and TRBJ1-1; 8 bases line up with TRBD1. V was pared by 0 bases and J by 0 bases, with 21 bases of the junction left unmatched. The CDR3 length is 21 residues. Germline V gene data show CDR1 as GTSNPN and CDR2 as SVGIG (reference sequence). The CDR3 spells CAWSVHLLFQTGAGVNTEAFF. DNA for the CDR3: TGTGCCTGGAGTGTTCACTTACTCTTCCAGACAGGGGCTGGGGTGAACACTGAAGCTTTCTTT.

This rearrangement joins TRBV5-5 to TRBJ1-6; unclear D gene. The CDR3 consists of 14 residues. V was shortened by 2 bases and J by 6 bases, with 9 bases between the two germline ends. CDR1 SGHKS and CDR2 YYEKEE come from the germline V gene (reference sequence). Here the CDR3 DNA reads TGTGCCAGCAGCTTTAGGAACAGTAATTCACCCCTCCACTTT. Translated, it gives CASSFRNSNSPLHF.

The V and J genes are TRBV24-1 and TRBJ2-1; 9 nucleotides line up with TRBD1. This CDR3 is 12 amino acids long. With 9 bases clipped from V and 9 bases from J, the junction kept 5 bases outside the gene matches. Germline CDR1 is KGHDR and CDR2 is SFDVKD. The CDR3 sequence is CATAGTGTEQFF. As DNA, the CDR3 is TGTGCCACCGCCGGGACAGGGACTGAGCAGTTCTTC.

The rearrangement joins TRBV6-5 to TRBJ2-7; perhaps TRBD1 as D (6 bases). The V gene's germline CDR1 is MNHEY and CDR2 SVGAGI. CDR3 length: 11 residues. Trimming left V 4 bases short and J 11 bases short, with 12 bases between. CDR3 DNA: TGTGCCAGCAGTTCCACAGGGTGGGAGTACTTC. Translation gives CASSSTGWEYF.

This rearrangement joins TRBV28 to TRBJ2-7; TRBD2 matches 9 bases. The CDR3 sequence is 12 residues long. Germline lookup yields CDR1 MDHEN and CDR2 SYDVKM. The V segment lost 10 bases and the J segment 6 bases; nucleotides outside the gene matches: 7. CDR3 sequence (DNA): TGTGCCATCAAGGCGGGGGGGACCGAGCAGTACTTC. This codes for CAIKAGGTEQYF. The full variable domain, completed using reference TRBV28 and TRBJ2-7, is DVKVTQSSRYLVKRTGEKVFLECVQDMDHENMFWYRQDPGLGLRLIYFSYDVKMKEKGDIPEGYSVSREKKERFSLILESASTNQTSMYLCAIKAGGTEQYFGPGTRLTVT.

The CDR3 here is CASGTGFTTNEKLFF. The CDR3 DNA reads as TGCGCCAGCGGGACAGGTTTTACAACTAATGAAAAACTGTTTTTT. This rearrangement joins TRBV5-1 to TRBJ1-4, with 8 nucleotides matching TRBD1. Losses at the gene ends were 7 bases for V and 0 bases for J; bases not matched to a gene: 5. This CDR3 region has 15 residues. Germline V gene data show CDR1 as SGHRS and CDR2 as YFSETQ. The full variable domain, in which reference TRBV5-1 and TRBJ1-4 provide the parts outside the CDR3, is KAGVTQTPRYLIKTRGQQVTLSCSPISGHRSVSWYQQTPGQGLQFLFEYFSETQRNKGNFPGRFSGRQFSNSRSEMNVSTLELGDSALYLCASGTGFTTNEKLFFGSGTQLSVL.

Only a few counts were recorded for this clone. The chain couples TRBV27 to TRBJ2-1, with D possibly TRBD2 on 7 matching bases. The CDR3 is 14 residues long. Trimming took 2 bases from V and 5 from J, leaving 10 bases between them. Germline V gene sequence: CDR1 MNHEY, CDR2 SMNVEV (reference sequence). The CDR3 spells CASSLGRGDNEQFF. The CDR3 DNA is TGTGCCAGCAGTTTAGGGAGGGGGGACAATGAGCAGTTCTTC.

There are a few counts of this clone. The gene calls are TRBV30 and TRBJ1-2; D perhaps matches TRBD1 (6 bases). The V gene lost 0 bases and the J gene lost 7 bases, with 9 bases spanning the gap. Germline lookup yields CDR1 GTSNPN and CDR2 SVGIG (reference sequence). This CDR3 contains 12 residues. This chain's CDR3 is CAWSVEGGGYTF. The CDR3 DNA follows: TGTGCCTGGAGTGTAGAAGGGGGTGGCTACACCTTC.

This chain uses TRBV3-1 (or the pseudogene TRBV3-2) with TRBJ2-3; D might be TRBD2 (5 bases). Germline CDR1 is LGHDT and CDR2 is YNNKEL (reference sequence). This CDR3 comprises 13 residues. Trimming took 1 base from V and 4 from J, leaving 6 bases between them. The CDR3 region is CASSQGRPDTQYF. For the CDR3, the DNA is TGTGCCAGCAGCCAAGGGAGGCCAGATACGCAGTATTTT.

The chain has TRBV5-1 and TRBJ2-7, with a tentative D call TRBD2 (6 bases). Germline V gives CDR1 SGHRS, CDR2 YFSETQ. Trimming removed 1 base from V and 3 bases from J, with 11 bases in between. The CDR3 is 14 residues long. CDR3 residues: CASSLITGVYEQYF. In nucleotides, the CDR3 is TGCGCCAGCAGCTTGATAACGGGAGTCTACGAGCAGTACTTC. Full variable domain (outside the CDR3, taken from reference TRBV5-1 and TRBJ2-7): KAGVTQTPRYLIKTRGQQVTLSCSPISGHRSVSWYQQTPGQGLQFLFEYFSETQRNKGNFPGRFSGRQFSNSRSEMNVSTLELGDSALYLCASSLITGVYEQYFGPGTRLTVT.

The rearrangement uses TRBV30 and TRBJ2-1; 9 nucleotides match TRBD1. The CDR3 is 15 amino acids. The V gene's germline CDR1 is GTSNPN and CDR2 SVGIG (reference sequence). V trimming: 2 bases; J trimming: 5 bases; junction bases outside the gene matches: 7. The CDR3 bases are TGTGCCTGGAGTTACCGGGACAGGGATAACAATGAGCAGTTCTTC. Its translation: CAWSYRDRDNNEQFF.

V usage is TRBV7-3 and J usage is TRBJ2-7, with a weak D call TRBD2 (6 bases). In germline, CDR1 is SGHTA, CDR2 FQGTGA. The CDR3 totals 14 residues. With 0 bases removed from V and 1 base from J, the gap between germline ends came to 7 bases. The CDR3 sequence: CASSLTRGSYEQYF. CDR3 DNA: TGTGCCAGCAGCTTAACCCGGGGGTCCTACGAGCAGTACTTC.

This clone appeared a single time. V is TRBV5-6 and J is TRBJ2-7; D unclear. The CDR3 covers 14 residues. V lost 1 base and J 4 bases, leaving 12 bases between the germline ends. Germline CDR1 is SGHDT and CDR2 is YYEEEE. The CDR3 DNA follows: TGTGCCAGCAGCTTGCGCGAACCCTGGTACGAGCAGTACTTC. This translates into CASSLREPWYEQYF.

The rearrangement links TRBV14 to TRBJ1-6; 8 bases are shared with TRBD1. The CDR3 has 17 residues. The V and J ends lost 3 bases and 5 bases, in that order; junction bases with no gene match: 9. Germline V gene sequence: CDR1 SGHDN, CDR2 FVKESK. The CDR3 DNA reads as TGTGCCAGCAGCCACACATCAGGGGGCGCCCATAATTCACCCCTCCACTTT. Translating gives CASSHTSGGAHNSPLHF. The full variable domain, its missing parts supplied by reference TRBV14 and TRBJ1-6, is EAGVTQFPSHSVIEKGQTVTLRCDPISGHDNLYWYRRVMGKEIKFLLHFVKESKQDESGMPNNRFLAERTGGTYSTLKVQPAELEDSGVYFCASSHTSGGAHNSPLHFGNGTRLTVT.

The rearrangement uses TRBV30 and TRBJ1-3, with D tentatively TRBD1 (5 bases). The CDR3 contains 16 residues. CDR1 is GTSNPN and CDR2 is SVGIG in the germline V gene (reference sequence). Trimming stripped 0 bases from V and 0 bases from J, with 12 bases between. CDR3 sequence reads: CAWSVPGGSSGNTIYF. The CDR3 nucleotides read TGTGCCTGGAGTGTCCCCGGGGGAAGCTCTGGAAACACCATATATTTT.

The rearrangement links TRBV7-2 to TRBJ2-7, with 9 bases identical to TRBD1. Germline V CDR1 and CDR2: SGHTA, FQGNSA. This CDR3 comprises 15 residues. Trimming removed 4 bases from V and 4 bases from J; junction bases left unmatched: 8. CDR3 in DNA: TGTGCCAGCAGCTCGAACCGGGACAGGGCTTACGAGCAGTACTTC. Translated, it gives CASSSNRDRAYEQYF.

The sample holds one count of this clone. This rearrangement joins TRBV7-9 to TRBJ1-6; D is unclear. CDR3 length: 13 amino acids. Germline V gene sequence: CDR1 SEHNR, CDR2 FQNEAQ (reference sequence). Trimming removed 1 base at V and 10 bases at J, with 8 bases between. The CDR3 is CASSLGEKSPLHF. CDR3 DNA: TGTGCCAGCAGCTTAGGGGAGAAATCACCCCTCCACTTT.